Here is one T cell receptor beta chain with its context. V shed 6 bases, J shed 2 bases, and the junction held 2 bases outside the gene matches. CDR1 and CDR2 (germline): SNHLY, FYNNEI. This CDR3 is 13 amino acids long. Treatment in this sample: oral pan-JAK inhibitor, 5-10 mg twice daily. The data are from a study of CD8+ T cells in alopecia areata. RNA was extracted and reverse transcribed into cDNA as the sequencing template. Sequencing was performed with immunoSEQ multiplex PCR; in TCRdb, only in-frame clones are kept and a portion is missing. The sample has about 180,000 clones, around half seen once.

This rearrangement joins TRBV2 to TRBJ1-2; 8 bases are a match to TRBD1. The clonotype was recovered from a human donor with alopecia areata. The sequenced sample was CD8+ T cells sorted from blood, obtained at week 24, from a patient treated with tofacitinib. The CDR3: CASRGQGNYGYTF. As DNA, the CDR3 is TGTGCCAGCAGAGGACAGGGAAACTATGGCTACACCTTC. The full variable domain, completed using reference TRBV2 and TRBJ1-2, is EPEVTQTPSHQVTQMGQEVILRCVPISNHLYFYWYRQILGQKVEFLVSFYNNEISEKSEIFDDQFSVERPDGSNFTLKIRSTKLEDSAMYFCASRGQGNYGYTFGSGTRLTVV.